These 21 T cell receptor beta chains were sequenced from one sample in a study of response to subunit inactivated influenza vaccine. Each CDR3 protein is one row after TCRdb ran MiXCR on the RT-PCR reads. This table has 150,000 to 200,000 distinct CDR3 sequences, about 12% appearing once. The same data also went into a second study, on T cells expressing NK-cell markers. That paper notes: The authors generated TCR beta cDNA through 5'RACE template switching with UMIs.

Sequenced material: CD8+ T cells sorted from PBMCs, taken 12 days after vaccination. These receptors were taken from a man in his forties or fifties who received an inactivated influenza vaccine.

This clonotype was recorded a few times. The chain is built from TRBV6-5 and TRBJ2-7; D not certain. The CDR3 runs to 14 residues. Trimming left V 4 bases short and J 1 base short, with 11 bases between. Germline-derived CDR1 and CDR2 are MNHEY and SVGAGI. CDR3 sequence: CASSSPFKSYEQYF. In DNA, the CDR3 is TGTGCCAGCAGTTCACCTTTTAAGTCCTACGAGCAGTACTTC.

This rearrangement joins TRBV15 to TRBJ2-7; 15 bases line up with TRBD2. This CDR3 contains 14 residues. The V segment lost 5 bases and the J segment 9 bases; nucleotides outside the gene matches: 5. The germline V gene has CDR1 LNHNV and CDR2 YYDKDF (reference sequence). The CDR3 coding sequence is TGTGCCACCAGCGACGGGACTAGCGGGAGGATGCAGTACTTC. It codes for CATSDGTSGRMQYF. Looking up the rest from reference TRBV15 and TRBJ2-7 gives the full variable domain: DAMVIQNPRYQVTQFGKPVTLSCSQTLNHNVMYWYQQKSSQAPKLLFHYYDKDFNNEADTPDNFQSRRPNTSFCFLDIRSPGLGDTAMYLCATSDGTSGRMQYFGPGTRLTVT.

This clonotype was counted at least ten times. The genes are TRBV7-9 and TRBJ2-1, with D perhaps TRBD2 (5 bases). Trimming stripped 1 base from V and 7 bases from J, with 11 bases between. This CDR3 spans 14 amino acids. The V gene's germline CDR1 is SEHNR and CDR2 FQNEAQ (reference sequence). The CDR3 DNA sequence: TGTGCCAGCAGCTTAGGGGTCCCGGGGAATGAGCAGTTCTTC. It encodes CASSLGVPGNEQFF.

This clonotype has a handful of counts. V gene TRBV20-1 combines with J gene TRBJ2-7; 7 bases align to TRBD1. The CDR3 totals 14 residues. In germline, CDR1 is DFQATT, CDR2 SNEGSKA (reference sequence). The V segment lost 4 bases and the J segment 7 bases; nucleotides outside the gene matches: 13. The CDR3 sequence is CSATFHGQEVEQYF. CDR3 nucleotides: TGCAGTGCTACCTTTCACGGACAGGAGGTGGAGCAGTACTTC.

This clonotype occurred a few times. The rearrangement joins TRBV7-3 to TRBJ2-1; D is ambiguous. Germline V gene lookup returns CDR1 SGHTA and CDR2 FQGTGA. The CDR3 has 14 amino acids. V lost 5 bases, J lost 2 bases, and 10 bases lay in between. The CDR3 protein is CASSLRKAYNEQFF. CDR3 DNA sequence: TGTGCCAGCAGCCTGAGGAAAGCCTACAATGAGCAGTTCTTC.

The chain carries TRBV7-9 and TRBJ2-1; 9 nucleotides match TRBD1. CDR1 is SEHNR, CDR2 FQNEAQ, per germline (reference sequence). CDR3 length equals 16 residues. Losses at the gene ends were 0 bases for V and 5 bases for J; bases not matched to a gene: 5. CDR3 in DNA: TGTGCCAGCAGCTTAGCACAGGGGGCGAAAAACAATGAGCAGTTCTTC. Residues: CASSLAQGAKNNEQFF.

Notes on this clonotype: This could be a read error, since a much larger clone is one nucleotide away. The V and J genes are TRBV7-9 and TRBJ2-7; a weak D match, TRBD1 (5 bases). CDR3 size: 13 residues. Germline loops: CDR1 SEHNR, CDR2 FQNEAQ (reference sequence). In DNA, the CDR3 is TGTGCCGGCAGCCCAGGGTTCTCCTACGAGCAGTACTTC. This sequence encodes CAGSPGFSYEQYF.

The chain carries TRBV2 and TRBJ2-1; D is unresolved. The length of the CDR3 is 13 residues. Germline loops: CDR1 SNHLY, CDR2 FYNNEI. Trimming removed 3 bases from V and 4 bases from J, with 7 bases in between. CDR3 in amino acids: CASSDPSYNEQFF. The CDR3 bases are TGTGCCAGCAGTGACCCTTCGTACAATGAGCAGTTCTTC.

This clonotype was seen a few times. The V gene is TRBV23-1, the J gene TRBJ2-7; TRBD2 agrees at 7 bases. TRBV23-1 is treated as an ORF (open reading frame) with a function not yet certain. The junction had 36 bases not matched to a gene; V was cut back by 10 bases and J by 3 bases. The CDR3 covers 22 residues. The chain's CDR3 is CANLALEWPPSTSPPRIYEQYF. The CDR3 region has the DNA TGCGCCAACCTGGCGTTAGAGTGGCCCCCCTCGACTAGCCCCCCGCGCATCTACGAGCAGTACTTC.

This clonotype was observed a few times. This chain links TRBV20-1 with TRBJ2-1; 12 bases are a match to TRBD2. There are 21 residues in the CDR3. Germline V gene lookup returns CDR1 DFQATT and CDR2 SNEGSKA (reference sequence). V gave up 1 base and J gave up 0 bases; unmatched junction bases: 16. The CDR3 DNA reads TGCAGTGCTAGAGTCCCGACTAGACTAGCGGGGGACCTGAGCTCCTACAATGAGCAGTTCTTC. Amino acid sequence: CSARVPTRLAGDLSSYNEQFF.

This clonotype has just a few counts. V is TRBV7-9 and J is TRBJ2-3, with 9 bases lining up with TRBD1. V was clipped by 11 bases and J by 1 base; unmatched bases: 4. The germline gives CDR1 SEHNR, CDR2 FQNEAQ (reference sequence). CDR3 length: 13 residues. The CDR3 coding sequence is TGTGCCGCAACAGGGGGCCGCACAGATACGCAGTATTTT. It yields the protein CAATGGRTDTQYF.

This clonotype was detected only a few times. The chain is built from TRBV7-2 and TRBJ1-2; 9 nucleotides agree with TRBD1. J gave up 8 bases and V 3 bases, and 4 bases lay outside the gene matches. This CDR3 region has 13 residues. Per the germline V gene, CDR1 is SGHTA and CDR2 is FQGNSA. The CDR3 sequence: CASSFPDRGGYTF. The CDR3 DNA sequence: TGTGCCAGCAGCTTTCCCGACAGGGGGGGCTACACCTTC.

The rearrangement joins TRBV7-9 to TRBJ1-6; possibly TRBD1 for D (6 bases). V gave up 5 bases and J gave up 1 base, with 15 bases separating them. The CDR3 spans 17 residues. Germline V gives CDR1 SEHNR, CDR2 FQNEAQ (reference sequence). The CDR3 sequence is CASSPPRGSSYNSPLHF. CDR3 nucleotide sequence: TGTGCCAGCAGCCCCCCAAGGGGGAGTTCCTATAATTCACCCCTCCACTTT.

The genes are TRBV6-2 or TRBV6-3 and TRBJ2-7; D is uncertain. V shed 4 bases and J shed 0 bases, with 16 bases lying between them. This CDR3 has 16 residues. Germline CDR1 is MNHEY and CDR2 is SVGEGT. The CDR3 loop reads CASSFDKGIISYEQYF. The CDR3 coding sequence is TGTGCCAGCAGTTTCGACAAAGGGATAATCTCCTACGAGCAGTACTTC.

This clonotype was observed at least ten times. J is TRBJ2-7 and V is TRBV20-1, with TRBD2 as a possible D gene (6 bases). Germline V gene sequence: CDR1 DFQATT, CDR2 SNEGSKA (reference sequence). There are 14 residues in the CDR3. Between the trimmed V and J ends, which lost 2 bases and 2 bases, there was a span of 13 bases. CDR3 protein: CSARPLAEAYEQYF. CDR3 nucleotides: TGCAGTGCTAGACCTTTAGCGGAAGCCTACGAGCAGTACTTC.

A few counts support this clonotype. The genes are TRBV5-1 and TRBJ1-1, with a possible D match to TRBD1 (6 bases). Germline V gives CDR1 SGHRS, CDR2 YFSETQ. This CDR3 is 14 amino acids long. V lost 4 bases, J lost 6 bases, and 16 bases lay in between. The CDR3 spells CASSLSTQGSEAFF. The CDR3 DNA reads TGCGCCAGCAGCCTTTCCACACAGGGCTCTGAAGCTTTCTTT.

The rearrangement joins TRBV19 to TRBJ1-2; D gene uncertain. Per germline, CDR1 LNHDA and CDR2 SQIVND (reference sequence). The ends were cut back, 1 base at V and 2 bases at J, with 8 bases in the middle. The CDR3 is made up of 14 amino acids. The DNA of the CDR3 is TGTGCCAGTAGTATAGGGGCGGCAAACTATGGCTACACCTTC. This gives the protein CASSIGAANYGYTF.

This clonotype was counted only a few times. The chain uses TRBV29-1 and TRBJ1-5; no clear D gene. The CDR3 loop spans 13 amino acids. Germline loops: CDR1 SQVTM, CDR2 ANQGSEA. V dropped 4 bases and J dropped 0 bases, with 7 bases sitting between them. CDR3: CSVGEYSNQPQHF. The CDR3 DNA is TGCAGCGTTGGGGAGTATAGCAATCAGCCCCAGCATTTT. Based on the CDR3 plus reference TRBV29-1 and TRBJ1-5, the full variable domain is SAVISQKPSRDICQRGTSLTIQCQVDSQVTMMFWYRQQPGQSLTLIATANQGSEATYESGFVIDKFPISRPNLTFSTLTVSNMSPEDSSIYLCSVGEYSNQPQHFGDGTRLSIL.

This clonotype has just a few counts. The CDR3 protein is CASSPGQLGYEQYF. CDR3 DNA sequence: TGTGCCAGCAGTCCGGGACAGCTTGGCTACGAGCAGTACTTC. V usage is TRBV28 and J usage is TRBJ2-7; TRBD1 aligns across 7 bases. V dropped 5 bases and J dropped 3; count of bases not matched to a gene: 7. Germline CDR1 is MDHEN and CDR2 is SYDVKM. The CDR3 length is 14 residues.

This clonotype was observed a handful of times. V and J are TRBV7-9 and TRBJ2-1, with D possibly TRBD2 on 5 matching bases. Trimming removed 1 base from V and 8 bases from J, with 6 bases in between. Germline CDR1 and CDR2: SEHNR and FQNEAQ (reference sequence). The CDR3 covers 12 residues. CDR3 in DNA: TGTGCCAGCAGCTTAGTGGACTATGAGCAGTTCTTC. Protein: CASSLVDYEQFF.

This clonotype was seen more than once but under ten times. The chain has TRBV29-1 and TRBJ1-1; D call uncertain. The CDR3 runs to 11 residues. The germline V gene encodes CDR1 SQVTM and CDR2 ANQGSEA. Trimming cost V 4 bases and J 3 bases, with 6 bases left between them. The CDR3 sequence is CSVGGDTEAFF. CDR3 in DNA: TGCAGCGTTGGTGGGGACACTGAAGCTTTCTTT.